Below are 24 T cell receptor beta chains sequenced from a single sample in a study of Ad26.COV2.S vaccination and SARS-CoV-2 variants. The protocol was immunoSEQ multiplex PCR, while the TCRdb copy is restricted to in-frame clones and leaves out a portion. This table holds around 450,000 clones, more than 75% found once. Treatment meaning: over 15 received Ad26.COV2.S at low or high dose, single or two shots; about five received placebo; per-sample allocation not given. Vaccine and placebo recipients were sampled on day 63 after the first injection. Here the sequenced sample was peripheral blood, taken in a trial of Ad26.COV2.S vaccine versus placebo. These receptor sequences come from a person between 18 and 65 years old who received the Ad26.COV2.S COVID-19 vaccine or a placebo.

J is TRBJ1-4 and V is TRBV6-6, with D unclear. The CDR3 sequence is 15 residues long. Trimming removed 5 bases from V and 0 bases from J, with 10 bases in between. Germline CDR1 MNHNY, CDR2 SVGAGI (reference sequence). CDR3 DNA sequence: TGTGCCAGCAGTCCCCCAGCGGCAACTAATGAAAAACTGTTTTTT. Its protein is CASSPPAATNEKLFF.

V is TRBV4-3 and J is TRBJ2-3, with 8 bases lining up with TRBD2. Germline V gene sequence: CDR1 LGHNA, CDR2 YSLEER. This CDR3 is 19 amino acids long. Trimming took 1 base from V and 2 from J; bases not matched to a gene: 14. The CDR3 DNA sequence: TGCGCCAGCAGCCAAGTTCTAGTAGCGGGGCGACAACACACAGATACGCAGTATTTT. It specifies CASSQVLVAGRQHTDTQYF.

The chain combines TRBV4-3 with TRBJ1-6; 10 positions match TRBD1. Germline-derived CDR1 and CDR2 are LGHNA and YSLEER. With V trimmed by 4 bases and J by 9 bases, 9 bases remained unmatched. CDR3 length: 16 residues. CDR3 region: CASSRDRQGAFSPLHF. The CDR3 DNA is TGCGCCAGCAGCCGGGATAGACAGGGGGCGTTTTCACCCCTCCACTTT.

The genes are TRBV3-1 (or the pseudogene TRBV3-2) and TRBJ2-2; 9 nucleotides line up with TRBD2. The CDR3 sequence is 16 residues long. V was clipped by 2 bases and J by 7 bases; unmatched bases: 8. CDR1 is LGHDT, CDR2 YNNKEL, per germline (reference sequence). The CDR3 DNA reads TGTGCCAGCAGCCAATCTAGCGGGGTTTTAGGCGGGGAGCTGTTTTTT. The encoded protein is CASSQSSGVLGGELFF.

The J gene is TRBJ2-3, the V gene TRBV9; D is ambiguous. The CDR3 is made up of 13 amino acids. Germline CDR1 is SGDLS and CDR2 is YYNGEE. V was clipped by 3 bases and J by 5 bases, with 10 bases between them. The CDR3 DNA follows: TGTGCCAGCAGCGCATACTCCAGAGATACGCAGTATTTT. Its protein is CASSAYSRDTQYF.

J is TRBJ1-2 and V is TRBV28; D is unclear. Trimming took off 7 bases at V and 13 bases at J, with 16 bases between the two ends. The CDR3 runs to 11 residues. Germline assignment: CDR1 MDHEN and CDR2 SYDVKM. CDR3 in amino acids: CASTDGLTLTF. The CDR3 DNA is TGTGCCAGCACCGACGGACTGACGCTCACCTTC.

The chain has TRBV28 and TRBJ1-5; possibly TRBD1 for D (6 bases). The germline V gene has CDR1 MDHEN and CDR2 SYDVKM. Trimming stripped 4 bases from V and 8 bases from J, with 24 bases between. This CDR3 is 17 amino acids long. The CDR3 nucleotides are TGTGCCAGCAGTTATGGGATAAGGGGGGCCCCGCCTAAGCCCCAGCATTTT. Translating gives CASSYGIRGAPPKPQHF.

The V call is TRBV5-4, the J call TRBJ1-6, with D maybe TRBD1 (5 bases). V lost 2 bases to trimming and J lost 3 bases, with 9 bases between them. Germline V lookup: CDR1 SGHNT, CDR2 YYREEE (reference sequence). The CDR3 spans 15 residues. The DNA for the CDR3 is TGTGCCAGCAGCTTCGGCCAGGGCTATAATTCACCCCTCCACTTT. Translating it yields CASSFGQGYNSPLHF.

The rearrangement uses TRBV7-9 and TRBJ1-4; 7 bases are shared with TRBD1. The CDR3 covers 16 residues. From germline, CDR1 is SEHNR and CDR2 FQNEAQ (reference sequence). Trimming cost V 4 bases and J 8 bases; bases outside gene matches: 13. This chain's CDR3 is CASSSTGPGAKEKLFF. The CDR3 DNA reads as TGTGCCAGCAGCTCGACAGGGCCAGGAGCGAAAGAAAAACTGTTTTTT.

The J gene is TRBJ2-2, the V gene TRBV11-3; 8 bases align to TRBD1. The CDR3 sequence is 17 residues long. With V trimmed by 1 base and J by 6 bases, 10 bases remained unmatched. Germline assignment: CDR1 SGHNT and CDR2 YENEEA. The CDR3 DNA follows: TGTGCCAGCAGCTTAGGCGCGACAGGGGACGTCCCCGGGGAGCTGTTTTTT. Translated, it gives CASSLGATGDVPGELFF.

The chain joins TRBV11-3 to TRBJ2-1; D unresolved. Germline CDR1 and CDR2: SGHNT and YENEEA. The length of the CDR3 is 15 residues. The germline V and J ends were trimmed by 2 bases and 6 bases, with 14 bases remaining between them. The CDR3 nucleotides are TGTGCCAGCAGCTTAAGGACCGGCCAACTCAATGAGCAGTTCTTC. Translating it yields CASSLRTGQLNEQFF.

This chain uses TRBV6-1 with TRBJ1-6, with 8 bases fitting TRBD1. CDR3 length: 14 amino acids. Germline V gives CDR1 MNHNS, CDR2 SASEGT. The J segment lost 9 bases and the V segment lost 2 bases, leaving 3 bases of the junction unmatched. This CDR3 reads CASSERTGFSPLHF. CDR3 nucleotides: TGTGCCAGCAGTGAAAGGACAGGGTTTTCACCCCTCCACTTT.

This clone has a single count. The J gene is TRBJ2-2, the V gene TRBV4-1, with D uncertain. The CDR3 length is 14 residues. V lost 0 bases, J lost 5 bases, and 7 bases lay in between. Germline loops: CDR1 MGHRA, CDR2 YSYEKL. Written as DNA, the CDR3 is TGCGCCAGCAGCCAAGATCAAGTTACCGGGGAGCTGTTTTTT. This encodes CASSQDQVTGELFF.

The chain has TRBV6-2 or TRBV6-3 and TRBJ2-3, with 8 bases fitting TRBD2. The V segment lost 0 bases and the J segment 2 bases; nucleotides outside the gene matches: 10. This CDR3 is 18 amino acids long. Germline CDR1 reads MNHEY; CDR2 reads SVGEGT. The CDR3 spells CASSYSTRTSRFTDTQYF. CDR3 sequence (DNA): TGTGCCAGCAGTTACTCCACAAGGACTAGCCGCTTCACAGATACGCAGTATTTT.

This chain joins TRBV15 and TRBJ1-3; D perhaps matches TRBD1 (6 bases). Trimming shortened V by 4 bases and J by 8 bases, and 18 bases separated the two germline ends. The CDR3 covers 15 residues. Germline-derived CDR1 and CDR2 are LNHNV and YYDKDF (reference sequence). DNA for the CDR3: TGTGCCACCAGCACCTCGACAGGTCTTGAGGACACCATATATTTT. Translating it yields CATSTSTGLEDTIYF.

The rearrangement joins TRBV23-1 to TRBJ2-2, with 9 bases lining up with TRBD1. TRBV23-1 qualifies as an ORF whose function is uncertain. Trimming cost V 2 bases and J 0 bases; bases outside gene matches: 7. The CDR3 is 18 residues long. CDR3 nucleotide sequence: TGCGCCAGCAGTCAACCCTTCCGACAGGGGGCGAACACCGGGGAGCTGTTTTTT. It is translated as CASSQPFRQGANTGELFF.

This clone was picked up one time. This chain connects TRBV19 to TRBJ2-2; either TRBD1 or TRBD2 may supply D (6 bases each). The germline V gene has CDR1 LNHDA and CDR2 SQIVND (reference sequence). V lost 9 bases and J lost 1, with 21 bases in between. This CDR3 is built from 17 residues. The DNA for the CDR3 is TGTGCCAGCTTTAGGGGGGCCTCCATTATGAACACCGGGGAGCTGTTTTTT. Translation gives CASFRGASIMNTGELFF.

The chain joins TRBV7-9 to TRBJ1-6, with D unresolved. This CDR3 region has 12 residues. V shed 5 bases and J shed 4 bases, with 3 bases lying between them. Germline loops: CDR1 SEHNR, CDR2 FQNEAQ (reference sequence). The CDR3 sequence: CASSPYNSPLHF. In nucleotides, the CDR3 is TGTGCCAGCAGCCCTTATAATTCACCCCTCCACTTT. Complete variable domain (other parts from reference TRBV7-9 and TRBJ1-6): DTGVSQNPRHKITKRGQNVTFRCDPISEHNRLYWYRQTLGQGPEFLTYFQNEAQLEKSRLLSDRFSAERPKGSFSTLEIQRTEQGDSAMYLCASSPYNSPLHFGNGTRLTVT.

This chain joins TRBV7-9 and TRBJ2-7, with D possibly matching TRBD1 (7 bases). There are 13 residues in the CDR3. Germline V gene data show CDR1 as SEHNR and CDR2 as FQNEAQ (reference sequence). Trimming removed 5 bases at V and 3 bases at J, with 11 bases between. CDR3 nucleotide sequence: TGTGCCAGCAGCCCAGGGGGGATCTACGAGCAGTACTTC. Translating it yields CASSPGGIYEQYF.

V usage is TRBV6-4 and J usage is TRBJ1-2, with D possibly matching TRBD1 (5 bases). This CDR3 is 15 amino acids long. Deletions cut 5 bases from V and 0 bases from J, with 13 bases between. Germline V gene lookup returns CDR1 MRHNA and CDR2 SNTAGT. This chain's CDR3 is CASSPAGGANYGYTF. CDR3 sequence (DNA): TGTGCCAGCAGTCCGGCTGGGGGAGCTAACTATGGCTACACCTTC.

The chain employs TRBV7-9 and TRBJ1-1; 7 bases match TRBD1. CDR3 length: 14 residues. The V and J ends lost 0 bases and 5 bases, in that order; junction bases with no gene match: 3. The germline gives CDR1 SEHNR, CDR2 FQNEAQ (reference sequence). The CDR3 loop reads CASSLAGGLTEAFF. The CDR3 DNA reads as TGTGCCAGCAGCTTAGCAGGGGGCTTGACTGAAGCTTTCTTT.

The gene calls are TRBV6-2 or TRBV6-3 and TRBJ1-2; unclear D gene. CDR3 length: 12 amino acids. Germline CDR1 and CDR2: MNHEY and SVGEGT. Trimming took off 5 bases at V and 3 bases at J, with 7 bases between the two ends. CDR3 in DNA: TGTGCCAGCAGTCCGGGGTACTATGGCTACACCTTC. Translated: CASSPGYYGYTF.

The genes are TRBV14 and TRBJ2-7; D is unresolved. Trimming cost V 0 bases and J 6 bases, with 6 bases left between them. Germline values: CDR1 SGHDN, CDR2 FVKESK. The CDR3 runs 12 residues. CDR3 in amino acids: CASSQDFFEQYF. CDR3 nucleotide sequence: TGTGCCAGCAGCCAAGATTTCTTCGAGCAGTACTTC.

The rearrangement joins TRBV24-1 to TRBJ2-5; weak D call: TRBD2 (7 bases). The germline CDR1 and CDR2 sequences are KGHDR and SFDVKD. This CDR3 contains 15 residues. V shed 5 bases and J shed 2 bases, with 14 bases lying between them. In DNA, the CDR3 is TGTGCCACCAGTGGCCGGCGGGGGCATCAAGAGACCCAGTACTTC. Translated: CATSGRRGHQETQYF.